This T cell receptor beta chain stems from a study of CD8 T cells in Susac syndrome (dated by TCRdb to between 2018 and 2021). For the wider study: Repertoire sequencing was used to test whether CD8+ T cell activation and differentiation in Susac syndrome was antigen driven.

The CDR3 has 11 amino acids, counting the end cysteine and phenylalanine. Of all the DNA, just the CDR3 is kept, 33 bases in frame from base 1. Trimming at the junction amounts to 4 bases on V and 6 bases on J, and the germline ends lie 7 bases apart. For CDR1 and CDR2, the germline V gene lists SQVTM and ANQGSEA. As to this clonotype: The specificity of this receptor is unknown. No qualities accompany the bases; no much larger clone lies one base away.

Peripheral blood CD8+ and CD4+ T cells from healthy donors, Susac syndrome patients and multiple sclerosis patients were profiled by high-throughput TCR beta sequencing. Healthy donors were included as age- and sex-matched controls. Bulk CD8+ and CD4+ T cells were purified magnetically by negative isolation, whereas CD8+ TEMRA cells were enriched by FACS. Blood was drawn into EDTA tubes, processed within 24 hours, and PBMCs were isolated by density gradient centrifugation. PBMCs intended for TCR sequencing were cryopreserved in liquid nitrogen and thawed later in a water bath at 37 degrees C. The sorted or isolated CD4+, CD8+ and CD8+ TEMRA cells had a purity of 90% or higher. Summary of the overall study and its limitations: The number of individuals in the TCR sequencing and HLA analysis was recognized as being relatively small.

RNA was extracted with the RNeasy kit and about 0.5 to 1 ug was reverse transcribed using random hexamers. The immunoSEQ multiplex PCR assay, which covers 54 Vbeta and 13 Jbeta segments, was used to amplify TCR beta CDR3 regions. To correct PCR amplification bias, a synthetic template baseline was used for both primer optimization and computational correction. Per the original workflow: Only productive sequences were kept, with reads annotated to V, D and J genes according to IMGT and analyzed in immunoSEQ Analyzer. Clonality was calculated as one minus the Shannon entropy normalized by log2 of the number of productive unique sequences. Public and private clones were assessed among the 100 most prevalent clones of each patient and control. Clones were defined as Susac-specific when absent from the healthy and MS cohorts, from about 1,100 published viral clones and from other ImmuneACCESS disease sequences. The raw public reads went through TCRdb reprocessing: fastp at Q25, MiXCR clone calling, in-frame beta chains kept. Here each entry gathers all rows of one CDR3 protein and keeps the most common genes and DNA. TCRdb, not the authors, supplied the V and J calls. This sample gives some 120,000 distinct CDR3 sequences in total; roughly 96% of them show up just once. Roughly 0.11% of the sample is in the top ten clones.

The sequence is built from TRBV29-1 and TRBJ2-1; no D segment can be confidently identified. Sequencing was carried out using CD4+ T cells from PBMCs. The source of this sequence is a human donor in good health. The encoded CDR3 is CSVVWGNEQFF. Here is the DNA: TGCAGCGTTGTGTGGGGCAATGAGCAGTTCTTC.